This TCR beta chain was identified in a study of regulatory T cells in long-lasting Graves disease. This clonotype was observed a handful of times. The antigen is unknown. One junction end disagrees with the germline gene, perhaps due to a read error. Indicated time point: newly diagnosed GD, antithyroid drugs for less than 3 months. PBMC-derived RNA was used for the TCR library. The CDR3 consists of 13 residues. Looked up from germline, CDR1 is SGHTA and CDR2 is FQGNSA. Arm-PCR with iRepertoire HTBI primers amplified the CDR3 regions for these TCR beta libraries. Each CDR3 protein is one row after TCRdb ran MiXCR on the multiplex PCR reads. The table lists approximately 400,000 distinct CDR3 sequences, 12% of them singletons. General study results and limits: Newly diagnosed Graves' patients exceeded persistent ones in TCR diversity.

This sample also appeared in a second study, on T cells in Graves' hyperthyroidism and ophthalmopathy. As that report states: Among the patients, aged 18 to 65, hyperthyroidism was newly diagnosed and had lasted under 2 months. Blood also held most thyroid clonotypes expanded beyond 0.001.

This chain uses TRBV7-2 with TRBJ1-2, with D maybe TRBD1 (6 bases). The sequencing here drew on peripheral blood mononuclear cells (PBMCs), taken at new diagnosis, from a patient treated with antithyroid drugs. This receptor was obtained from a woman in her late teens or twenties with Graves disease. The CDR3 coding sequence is TGTGCCGGCAGCTTCCAGACAGGCTATGGCTACACCTTC. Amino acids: CAGSFQTGYGYTF. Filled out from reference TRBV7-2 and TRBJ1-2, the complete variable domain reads GAGVSQSPSNKVTEKGKDVELRCDPISGHTALYWYRQSLGQGLEFLIYFQGNSAPDKSGLPSDRFSAERTGGSVSTLTIQRTQQEDSAVYLCAGSFQTGYGYTFGSGTRLTVV.